This T cell receptor beta chain was observed in a study of T-cell reconstitution after alpha-beta-depleted transplantation in children. General study results and limits: At one year after transplant, newly produced T cells mostly accounted for T-cell counts and diversity.

J gave up 0 bases and V 5 bases, and 5 bases lay outside the gene matches. The CDR3 length is 15 residues. Germline CDR1 and CDR2: MDHEN and SYDVKM. Unique molecular identifiers were used in preparing the TCRbeta library. From the PCR reads, TCRdb called clonotypes with MiXCR, one entry per CDR3 protein. The table records a few hundred thousand distinct CDR3 sequences, 13% of them present only once. Comments on this clonotype: Its specificity is not known.

This clonotype was sampled from a male patient younger than 18 who had a stem cell transplant for acute myeloid leukemia, so the T cells may come from the graft donor. The sample consisted of PBMCs, mostly from graft donor cells, taken 360 days after TCRalphabeta/CD19-depleted stem cell transplant. This rearrangement joins TRBV28 to TRBJ2-3; 7 bases match TRBD2. CDR3 coding DNA: TGTGCCAGCAGTCCGTGGGGGGGAAGCACAGATACGCAGTATTTT. This sequence encodes CASSPWGGSTDTQYF.